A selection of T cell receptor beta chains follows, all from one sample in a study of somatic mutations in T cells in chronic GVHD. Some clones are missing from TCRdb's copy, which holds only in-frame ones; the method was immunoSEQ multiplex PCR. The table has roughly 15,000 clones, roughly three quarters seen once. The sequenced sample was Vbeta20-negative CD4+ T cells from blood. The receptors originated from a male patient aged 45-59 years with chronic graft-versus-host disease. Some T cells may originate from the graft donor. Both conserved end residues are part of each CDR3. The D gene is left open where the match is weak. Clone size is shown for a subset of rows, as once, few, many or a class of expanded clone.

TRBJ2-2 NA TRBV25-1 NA TGTGCCAGCAGTGAAATCGGGTCCCGTGGGACCGGGGAGCTGTTTTTT CASSEIGSRGTGELFF
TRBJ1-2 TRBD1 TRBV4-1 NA TGCGCCAGCAGCCAGGTCCCTGGGACAGGAGATGACTATGGCTACACCTTC CASSQVPGTGDDYGYTF
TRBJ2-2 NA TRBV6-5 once TGTGCCAGCAGTGTGTCCAGGGCGGACGGGGAGCTGTTTTTT CASSVSRADGELFF
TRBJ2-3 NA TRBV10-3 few TGTGCCATCAGTGAAACCGGAGGTGGATCGGCTACGCAGTATTTT CAISETGGGSATQYF
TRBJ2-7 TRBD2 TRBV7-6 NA TGTGCCAGCAGTCATACGCGGGGGGAACTCTACGAGCAGTACTTC CASSHTRGELYEQYF
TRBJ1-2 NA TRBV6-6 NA TGTGCCAGCAGTTACGGGGGCGAACTGGGGGGCTACACCTTC CASSYGGELGGYTF
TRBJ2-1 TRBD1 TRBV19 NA TGTGCCAGTAGTCCGGGACAGGGGGCTTATAATGAGCAGTTCTTC CASSPGQGAYNEQFF
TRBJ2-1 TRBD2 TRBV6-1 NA TGTGCCAGCAGTGTGCAGCGGGAGGGGCGTGAGCAGTTCTTC CASSVQREGREQFF
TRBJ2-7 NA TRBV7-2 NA TGTGCCAGCAGCCGCCGACTAGACGGAGCCGACGAGCAGTACTTC CASSRRLDGADEQYF
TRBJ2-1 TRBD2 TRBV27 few TGTGCCAGCAGTTTATCCGCCCCCCCAGCGGGGGGGCTTAATGGGCAGTTCTTC CASSLSAPPAGGLNGQFF
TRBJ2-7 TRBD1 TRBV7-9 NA TGTGCCAGCAGCTCTGCAAACAGGGGGCAGTACGAGCAGTACTTC CASSSANRGQYEQYF
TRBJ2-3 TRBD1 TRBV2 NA TGTGCCAGCAGTGAACGACAGGGGAGCACAGATACGCAGTATTTT CASSERQGSTDTQYF
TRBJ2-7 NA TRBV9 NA TGTGCCAGCAGCGCGCAGGGGTCCCCTGTCTCCTACGAGCAGTACTTC CASSAQGSPVSYEQYF
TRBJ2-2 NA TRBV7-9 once TGTGCCAGCAGCTTATTTCAAAACACCGGGGAGCTGTTTTTT CASSLFQNTGELFF
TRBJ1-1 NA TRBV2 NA TGTGCCAGCCGGGACAACATGAACACTGAAGCTTTCTTT CASRDNMNTEAFF
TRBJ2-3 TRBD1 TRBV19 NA TGTGCCACTGCCCTGGACAGGGATCCGGGAGATACGCAGTATTTT CATALDRDPGDTQYF
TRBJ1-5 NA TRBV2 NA TGTGCCAGCAGCACTACAGGGCTCCAGCCCCAGCATTTT CASSTTGLQPQHF
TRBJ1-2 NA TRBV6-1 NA TGTGCCAGCAGTGGGGGGCAGAACTATGGCTACACCTTC CASSGGQNYGYTF
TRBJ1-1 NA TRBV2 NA TGTGCCAGCAGTGAAAGAATAGGGGGAGCGAACACTGAAGCTTTCTTT CASSERIGGANTEAFF
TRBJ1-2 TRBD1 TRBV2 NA TGTGCCAGCAGTGGTGGGACAGGGGGCAGGAACTATGGCTACACCTTC CASSGGTGGRNYGYTF
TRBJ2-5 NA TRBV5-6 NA TGTGCCAGCAGCTTGTCTTCCAGGCAAGAGACCCAGTACTTC CASSLSSRQETQYF
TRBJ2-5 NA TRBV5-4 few TGTGCCAGCAGCTTGGACAGGGGACTAGGAGAGACCCAGTACTTC CASSLDRGLGETQYF
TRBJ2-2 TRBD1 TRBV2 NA TGTGCCAGCAGTGGGGGGCGACAGGGCCGTGCCGGGGAGCTGTTTTTT CASSGGRQGRAGELFF
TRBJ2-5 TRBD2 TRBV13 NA TGTGCCAGCAGCGACCTGTCGGGGGGAGAGACCCAGTACTTC CASSDLSGGETQYF
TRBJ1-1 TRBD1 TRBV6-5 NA TGTGCCAGCAGTTACAGGGGACAGCGAGAAGCTTTCTTT CASSYRGQREAFF
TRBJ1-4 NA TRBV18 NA TGTGCCAGCTCACCCCCCGGGACAATTGAAAAACTGTTTTTT CASSPPGTIEKLFF
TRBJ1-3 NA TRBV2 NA TGTGCCAGCCAAGCGTCCCAGGGAAACACCATATATTTT CASQASQGNTIYF
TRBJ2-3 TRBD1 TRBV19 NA TGTGCCAGTAGCCCATCGGTGGGCAGGGGGCATACAGATACGCAGTATTTT CASSPSVGRGHTDTQYF
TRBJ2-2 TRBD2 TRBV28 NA TGTGCCAGCAGTTTATGGGGACTAGCGGGAGGGCCCGGGGAGCTGTTTTTT CASSLWGLAGGPGELFF
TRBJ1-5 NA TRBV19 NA TGTGCCAGTAGTTCCCGGGACTACGCACGGGGGCAGCCCCAGCATTTT CASSSRDYARGQPQHF
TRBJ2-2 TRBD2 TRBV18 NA TGTGCCAGCTCATGGGGACTAGCGGGGGAGGGCACCGGGGAGCTGTTTTTT CASSWGLAGEGTGELFF
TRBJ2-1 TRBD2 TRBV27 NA TGTGCCAGCAGTCCGACTAGCGGGGGGGGAAGGTTGGTGCAGTTCTTC CASSPTSGGGRLVQFF
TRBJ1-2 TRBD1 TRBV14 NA TGTGCCAGCAGCCCCCGGACAGGGAACAACTATGGCTACACCTTC CASSPRTGNNYGYTF
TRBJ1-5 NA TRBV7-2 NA TGTGCCAGCAGCCCCCCAGGCTCGGGCAATCAGCCCCAGCATTTT CASSPPGSGNQPQHF
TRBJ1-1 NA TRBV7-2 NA TGTGCCAGCAGCCCGCTGGGGGGCACTGAAGCTTTCTTT CASSPLGGTEAFF
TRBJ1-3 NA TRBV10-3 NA TGTGCCATCAGTGAGAGCGGAAACACCATATATTTT CAISESGNTIYF
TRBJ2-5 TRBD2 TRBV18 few TGTGCCAGCTCACCCGGCGGGGGAGAAGGAGAGACCCAGTACTTC CASSPGGGEGETQYF
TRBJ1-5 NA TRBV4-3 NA TGCGCCAGCAGCCAAGGTCCGGATCAGCCCCAGCATTTT CASSQGPDQPQHF
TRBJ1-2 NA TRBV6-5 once TGTGCCAGCAGTTACGGTTCAGGGAACTATGGCTACACCTTC CASSYGSGNYGYTF
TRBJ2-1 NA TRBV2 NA TGTGCCAGCACCAAAACCGGGGGGCCGAACAATGAGCAGTTCTTC CASTKTGGPNNEQFF
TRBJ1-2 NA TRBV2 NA TGTGCCAGCAGTGAGCGGGATAACTATGGCTACACCTTC CASSERDNYGYTF
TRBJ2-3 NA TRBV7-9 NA TGTGCCAGCAGCCCCAGAGGGCCAGATACGCAGTATTTT CASSPRGPDTQYF
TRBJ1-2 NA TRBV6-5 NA TGTGCCAGCGTAAATTCGGGGGAAAACTATGGCTACACCTTC CASVNSGENYGYTF
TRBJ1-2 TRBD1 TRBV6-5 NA TGTGCCAGCAGTCCAAAGGGACAGGGGGTATCTGGCTACACCTTC CASSPKGQGVSGYTF
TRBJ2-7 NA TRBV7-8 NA TGTGCCAGCAGCTTAGAGTGGGCAGGGGGGGAGCAGTACTTC CASSLEWAGGEQYF
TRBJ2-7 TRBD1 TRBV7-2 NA TGTGCCAGCAGCTTACAGGCCGGGGGACAGGGGGCAGGGGAGCAGTACTTC CASSLQAGGQGAGEQYF
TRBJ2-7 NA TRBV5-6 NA TGTGCCAGCAGCTTGGCCGGTGGACAGCGCTCCTACGAGCAGTACTTC CASSLAGGQRSYEQYF
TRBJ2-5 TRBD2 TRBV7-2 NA TGTGCCAGCAGCCTTAGCGGGGCCCCGGGGGAGACCCAGTACTTC CASSLSGAPGETQYF
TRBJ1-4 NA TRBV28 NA TGTGCCAGCCTCACGGGGGTGGGCGAAAAACTGTTTTTT CASLTGVGEKLFF
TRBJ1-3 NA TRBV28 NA TGTGCCAGCAGTTTAGTGGGGGGCACCATATATTTT CASSLVGGTIYF